A single sample gave rise to the 6 T cell receptor beta chains below, sequenced in a study of identical twins (dated by TCRdb to the mid-2010s). To prepare the library, 5' RACE was applied. Sequencing was carried out with an Illumina HiSeq 2000. The raw public reads went through TCRdb reprocessing: fastp at Q25, MiXCR clone calling, in-frame beta chains kept. Records with the same CDR3 protein are collapsed into one entry carrying the most frequent genes and DNA. The sample table shows some 790,000 distinct CDR3 sequences, and about 20% are seen once. The top ten hold roughly 14% of the sample. The sample was also linked to a second study, of T cells expressing NK-cell markers.

The source material was PBMCs. The receptors originated from a woman under 30 in good health.

This clonotype was seen a handful of times. The V and J genes are TRBV7-9 and TRBJ2-3, with 9 bases fitting TRBD1. After removal of 3 bases from V and 6 bases from J, the junction contained 10 bases not matched to a gene. From germline, CDR1 is SEHNR and CDR2 FQNEAQ (reference sequence). This CDR3 is built from 16 residues. CDR3 residues: CASSFLGQGVSDTQYF. The DNA for the CDR3 is TGTGCCAGCAGCTTTTTGGGACAGGGAGTATCCGATACGCAGTATTTT.

This clonotype has more than one count but fewer than ten. V gene TRBV7-6 combines with J gene TRBJ1-2, with 10 bases identical to TRBD1. With 6 bases clipped from V and 3 bases from J, the junction kept 7 bases outside the gene matches. The germline CDR1 and CDR2 sequences are SGHVS and FNYEAQ. This CDR3 is built from 15 residues. CDR3 coding DNA: TGTGCCAGCAGTCGTATGGGACAGGGGTACTATGGCTACACCTTC. It is translated as CASSRMGQGYYGYTF.

This clonotype was counted many times. J is TRBJ1-2 and V is TRBV19; 10 bases are shared with TRBD1. V was clipped by 6 bases and J by 5 bases; unmatched bases: 9. The CDR3 extends over 15 amino acids. Germline values: CDR1 LNHDA, CDR2 SQIVND (reference sequence). The CDR3 DNA is TGTGCCAGTAGCGGCACCGGGACAGGGGAATATGGCTACACCTTC. Protein sequence: CASSGTGTGEYGYTF.

This clonotype came up many times. One junction end disagrees with the germline gene, perhaps due to a read error. The chain recombines TRBV5-1 with TRBJ2-7; possibly TRBD1 or TRBD2 for D (6 bases each). Germline CDR1 and CDR2: SGHRS and YFSETQ. CDR3 size: 12 residues. The CDR3 sequence: CASSLGGDEQYF. For the CDR3, the DNA is TGTGCCAGCAGCTTGGGGGGCGACGAGCAGTACTTC.

The chain couples TRBV18 to TRBJ2-6; no reliable D call. There are 12 residues in the CDR3. V gave up 3 bases and J gave up 17 bases, with 14 bases separating them. Germline V CDR1 and CDR2: KGHSH, LQKENI. Here the CDR3 reads CASSPSRQEVTF. The CDR3 bases are TGTGCCAGCTCACCCTCACGACAAGAGGTGACTTTC.

J is TRBJ1-5 and V is TRBV20-1; TRBD1 matches at 8 bases. Germline loops: CDR1 DFQATT, CDR2 SNEGSKA (reference sequence). There are 15 residues in the CDR3. With V trimmed by 1 base and J by 7 bases, 9 bases remained unmatched. CDR3 nucleotide sequence: TGCAGTGCTAGAGTTCAACAGGGGGAGAGCCAGCCCCAGCATTTT. Its translation: CSARVQQGESQPQHF.